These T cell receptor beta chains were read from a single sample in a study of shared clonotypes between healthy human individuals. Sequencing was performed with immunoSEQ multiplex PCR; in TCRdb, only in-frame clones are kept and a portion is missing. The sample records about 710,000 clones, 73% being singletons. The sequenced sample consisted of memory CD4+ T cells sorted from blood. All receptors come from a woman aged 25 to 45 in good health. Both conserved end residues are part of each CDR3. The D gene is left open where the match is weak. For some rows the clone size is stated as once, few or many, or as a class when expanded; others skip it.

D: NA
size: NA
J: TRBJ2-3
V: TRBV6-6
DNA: TGTGCCAGCAGTTACGGGGACGACAGCACAGATACGCAGTATTTT
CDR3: CASSYGDDSTDTQYF

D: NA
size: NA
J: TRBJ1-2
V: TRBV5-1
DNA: TGCGCCAGCAGCTTGGGAGGGAGCTATGGCTACACCTTC
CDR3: CASSLGGSYGYTF

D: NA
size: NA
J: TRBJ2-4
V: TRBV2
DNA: TGTGCCAGCAGTGAATCCTGGCTAGCCAAAAACATTCAGTACTTC
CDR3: CASSESWLAKNIQYF

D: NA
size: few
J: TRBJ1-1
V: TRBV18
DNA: TGTGCCAGCTCCCCCCAGTGGAACACTGAAGCTTTCTTT
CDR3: CASSPQWNTEAFF

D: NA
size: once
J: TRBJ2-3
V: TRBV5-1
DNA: TGCGCCAGCAGCTTGGGGTTTAGCGGTGGCACAGATACGCAGTATTTT
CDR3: CASSLGFSGGTDTQYF

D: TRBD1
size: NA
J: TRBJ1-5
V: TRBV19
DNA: TGTGCCAGTAGTACCCAACAGGGGCGGGGGCCCCAGCATTTT
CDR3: CASSTQQGRGPQHF

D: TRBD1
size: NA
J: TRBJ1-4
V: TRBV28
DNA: TGTGCCAGCAGTGCCGAGGGACAGGGGGCCAGAAAACTGTTTTTT
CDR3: CASSAEGQGARKLFF

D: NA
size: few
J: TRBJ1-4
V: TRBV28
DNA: TGTGCCAGCAGTGGCCAGAATGAAAAACTGTTTTTT
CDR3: CASSGQNEKLFF

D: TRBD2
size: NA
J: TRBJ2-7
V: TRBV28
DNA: TGTGCCAGCAGTTTCGTCTGGACTAGCGGGAGGGCTCCTACCTACGAGCAGTACTTC
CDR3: CASSFVWTSGRAPTYEQYF

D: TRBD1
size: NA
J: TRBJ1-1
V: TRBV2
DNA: TGTGCCAGCAGGCGGGAAGGGGGCCTTCTAATGAACACTGAAGCTTTCTTT
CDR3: CASRREGGLLMNTEAFF

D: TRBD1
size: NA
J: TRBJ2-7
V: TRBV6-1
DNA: TGTGCCAGCAGTACTCAGGGGGCCGGCTACGAGCAGTACTTC
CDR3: CASSTQGAGYEQYF

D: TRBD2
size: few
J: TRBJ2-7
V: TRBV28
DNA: TGTGCCAGCAGTTTCCCTAGGGGACTAGCGGACGAGCAGTACTTC
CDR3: CASSFPRGLADEQYF

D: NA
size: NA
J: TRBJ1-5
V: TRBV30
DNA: TGTGCCTGGAGTGTTAACGGCAATCAGCCCCAGCATTTT
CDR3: CAWSVNGNQPQHF

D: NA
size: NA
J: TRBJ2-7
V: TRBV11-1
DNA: TGTGCCAGCAGCTCGACTAGAGAGGAGCAGTACTTC
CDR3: CASSSTREEQYF

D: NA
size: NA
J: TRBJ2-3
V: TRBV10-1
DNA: TGCGCCAGCAGTGAGTCAAAGGGCGCAGATACGCAGTATTTT
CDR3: CASSESKGADTQYF

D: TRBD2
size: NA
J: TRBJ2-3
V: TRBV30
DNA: TGTGCCTGGAGCCAACGCTATCCTAGCGGGAGTACAGATACGCAGTATTTT
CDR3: CAWSQRYPSGSTDTQYF

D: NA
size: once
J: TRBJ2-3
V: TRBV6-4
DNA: TGTGCCAGCAGTGTATCCGGGAGTGGGACAGATACGCAGTATTTT
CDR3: CASSVSGSGTDTQYF

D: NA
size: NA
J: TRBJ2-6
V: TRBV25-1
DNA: TGTGCCAGCAGTGTCTCAGCTGGGGCCAACGTCCTGACTTTC
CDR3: CASSVSAGANVLTF

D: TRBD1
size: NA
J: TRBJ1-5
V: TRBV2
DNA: TGTGCCAGCAGTGATACAGGGGGTAATCAGCCCCAGCATTTT
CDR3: CASSDTGGNQPQHF

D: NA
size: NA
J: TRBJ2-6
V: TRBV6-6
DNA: TGTGCCAGCAGTTACTCGAATGGGGCCAACGTCCTGACTTTC
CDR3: CASSYSNGANVLTF

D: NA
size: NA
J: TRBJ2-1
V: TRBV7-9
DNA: TGTGCCAGCGGTTTCTCGACAGCTTCCATGTACAATGAGCAGTTCTTC
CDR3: CASGFSTASMYNEQFF

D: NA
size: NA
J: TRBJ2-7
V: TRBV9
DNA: TGTGCCAGCAGCGTAGGTGCAGGGCCCTACGAGCAGTACTTC
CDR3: CASSVGAGPYEQYF

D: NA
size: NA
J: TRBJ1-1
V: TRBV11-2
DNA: TGTGCCAGCAGCTCTGCTGGGACTGAAGCTTTCTTT
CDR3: CASSSAGTEAFF

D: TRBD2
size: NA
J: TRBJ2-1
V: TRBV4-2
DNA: TGTGCCAGCAGCCAAGATCCAGCGGGAGGGACACTGTTCTTC
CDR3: CASSQDPAGGTLFF

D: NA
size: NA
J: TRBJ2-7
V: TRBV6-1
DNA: TGTGCCAGCGCCCGGGGGAACGAGCAGTACTTC
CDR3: CASARGNEQYF

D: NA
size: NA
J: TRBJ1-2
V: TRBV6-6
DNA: TGTGCCAGCAGTTATGAGGGAACCTATGGCTACACCTTC
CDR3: CASSYEGTYGYTF

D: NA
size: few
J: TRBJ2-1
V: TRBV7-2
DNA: TGTGCCAGCAGCTTGGGCACGGGTTCAGTCTGGCATGAGCAGTTCTTC
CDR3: CASSLGTGSVWHEQFF

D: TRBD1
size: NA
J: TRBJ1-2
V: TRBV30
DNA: TGTGCCTTCGCGGGACAGCCCTCTGGTGGCTACACCTTC
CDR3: CAFAGQPSGGYTF

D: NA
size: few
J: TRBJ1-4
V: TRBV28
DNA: TGTGCCAGCAGTTTAAGGTCGGAGGAAAAACTGTTTTTT
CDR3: CASSLRSEEKLFF

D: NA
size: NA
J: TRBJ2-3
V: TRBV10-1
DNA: TGCGCCAGCAGTGAGTACCTCACAGATACGCAGTATTTT
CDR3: CASSEYLTDTQYF

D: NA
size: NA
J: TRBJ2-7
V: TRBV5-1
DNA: TGCGCCAGCAGCTTGGCCGACGGGGCTGGAACCTACGAGCAGTACTTC
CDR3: CASSLADGAGTYEQYF

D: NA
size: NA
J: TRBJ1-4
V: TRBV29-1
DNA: TGCAGCGTTGCAGGGCCTGGAAAACTGTTTTTT
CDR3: CSVAGPGKLFF

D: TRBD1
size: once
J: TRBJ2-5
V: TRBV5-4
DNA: TGTGCCAGCAGCTTGGAGCTGGGACAGGGGAGAGAGACCCAGTACTTC
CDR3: CASSLELGQGRETQYF

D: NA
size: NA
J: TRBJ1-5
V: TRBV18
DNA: TGTGCCAGCTCACCCAAAAGCGGGCCCAGCAATCAGCCCCAGCATTTT
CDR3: CASSPKSGPSNQPQHF

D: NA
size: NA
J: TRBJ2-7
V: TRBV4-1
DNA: TGCGCCAGCAGCCAAGATACCCACAGGGCCGACGAGCAGTACTTC
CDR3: CASSQDTHRADEQYF

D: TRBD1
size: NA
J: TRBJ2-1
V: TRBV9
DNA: TGTGCCAGCAGCGTAGGGGACAGGGTGGGCAATGAGCAGTTCTTC
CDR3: CASSVGDRVGNEQFF

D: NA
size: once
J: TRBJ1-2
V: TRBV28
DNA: TGTGCCAGCAGTTTATCCGCTAACTATGGCTACACCTTC
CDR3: CASSLSANYGYTF

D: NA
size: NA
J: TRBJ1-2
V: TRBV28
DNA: TGTGCCAGCAGTCTTAACTATGGCTACACCTTC
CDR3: CASSLNYGYTF

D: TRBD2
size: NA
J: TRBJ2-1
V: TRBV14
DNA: TGTGCCAGCAGCCCCTGGACTAGCTACAATGAGCAGTTCTTC
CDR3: CASSPWTSYNEQFF

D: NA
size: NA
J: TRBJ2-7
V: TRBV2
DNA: TGTGCCAGCAGTGCCCAGGGTGGAGAGCAGTACTTC
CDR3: CASSAQGGEQYF

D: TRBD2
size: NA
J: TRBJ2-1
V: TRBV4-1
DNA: TGCGCCAGCAGCCAAGATAGGACTAGCGGGAGGCGGAGCTCCTACAATGAGCAGTTCTTC
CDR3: CASSQDRTSGRRSSYNEQFF